These 28 T cell receptor beta chains were sequenced from one sample in a study of shared clonotypes between healthy human individuals. The data were produced by immunoSEQ multiplex PCR, yet TCRdb's version contains in-frame clones alone and is incomplete. Of 150,000 to 200,000 clones listed, about 68% are singletons. The sample consisted of memory CD4+ T cells sorted from blood. Subset here: CD45RA-negative fraction. These receptors were obtained from a young man in good health.

The gene calls are TRBV9 and TRBJ2-3; 7 positions agree with TRBD1. The CDR3 totals 16 residues. V trimming: 3 bases; J trimming: 4 bases; junction bases outside the gene matches: 11. The germline V gene encodes CDR1 SGDLS and CDR2 YYNGEE. This chain's CDR3 is CASSARQGVGPDTQYF. In DNA, the CDR3 is TGTGCCAGCAGCGCCCGACAGGGTGTCGGGCCAGATACGCAGTATTTT.

This clone was seen a few times. The rearrangement links TRBV6-6 to TRBJ2-3, with 11 bases that match TRBD2. CDR3 length equals 16 residues. From germline, CDR1 is MNHNY and CDR2 SVGAGI (reference sequence). Unmatched junction bases numbered 7, after V lost 6 bases and J lost 2 bases. The CDR3 sequence is CASRNSGRAFTDTQYF. The CDR3 DNA is TGTGCCAGCAGAAATAGCGGGAGGGCTTTCACAGATACGCAGTATTTT.

The chain carries TRBV7-3 and TRBJ2-6; no clear D gene. Between the trimmed V and J ends, which lost 2 bases and 5 bases, there was a span of 4 bases. Germline V gives CDR1 SGHTA, CDR2 FQGTGA. There are 13 residues in the CDR3. The CDR3 nucleotides are TGTGCCAGCAGCTTAGTTAGGGCCAACGTCCTGACTTTC. It is translated as CASSLVRANVLTF.

Here the CDR3 DNA reads TGTGCCAGTAAACGAGGCGAAGCGGGAGGGACCAAGCAGTTCTTC. Translating gives CASKRGEAGGTKQFF. This chain connects TRBV19 to TRBJ2-1, with TRBD2 identical over 10 bases. With 7 bases clipped from V and 11 bases from J, the junction kept 14 bases outside the gene matches. The CDR3 length is 15 residues. Germline CDR1 is LNHDA and CDR2 is SQIVND (reference sequence). The full variable domain, its missing parts supplied by reference TRBV19 and TRBJ2-1, is DGGITQSPKYLFRKEGQNVTLSCEQNLNHDAMYWYRQDPGQGLRLIYYSQIVNDFQKGDIAEGYSVSREKKESFPLTVTSAQKNPTAFYLCASKRGEAGGTKQFFGPGTRLTVL.

The table lists this clone with a few counts. The J gene is TRBJ2-7, the V gene TRBV7-2; D is unresolved. This CDR3 is built from 11 residues. Trimming shortened V by 5 bases and J by 4 bases, and 6 bases separated the two germline ends. The V gene's germline CDR1 is SGHTA and CDR2 FQGNSA. CDR3 amino acids: CASSVGYEQYF. In DNA, the CDR3 is TGTGCCAGCAGCGTCGGATACGAGCAGTACTTC.

The genes are TRBV5-4 and TRBJ1-1, with D maybe TRBD1 (5 bases). CDR3 size: 15 residues. V dropped 3 bases and J dropped 5 bases, with 17 bases sitting between them. Germline CDR1 SGHNT, CDR2 YYREEE (reference sequence). In nucleotides, the CDR3 is TGTGCCAGCAGCTCCCCCGGGCCCGGGGGGACTGAAGCTTTCTTT. Protein product: CASSSPGPGGTEAFF.

This clone appeared a few times. The gene calls are TRBV28 and TRBJ1-5, with 8 nucleotides matching TRBD1. Germline values: CDR1 MDHEN, CDR2 SYDVKM. The trim removed 10 bases at V and 0 bases at J, leaving 5 bases unmatched. CDR3 length equals 14 residues. DNA of the CDR3: TGTGCCAACGGACAGGGTCATAGCAATCAGCCCCAGCATTTT. This sequence encodes CANGQGHSNQPQHF.

The chain recombines TRBV29-1 with TRBJ2-5; D possibly matches TRBD1 or TRBD2 (5 bases each). The CDR3 length is 10 residues. Trimming stripped 4 bases from V and 5 bases from J, with 5 bases between. In germline, CDR1 is SQVTM, CDR2 ANQGSEA. The DNA of the CDR3 is TGCAGCGTTGGGGGGGAGACCCAGTACTTC. Protein: CSVGGETQYF. The variable domain in full, completed from reference TRBV29-1 and TRBJ2-5, reads SAVISQKPSRDICQRGTSLTIQCQVDSQVTMMFWYRQQPGQSLTLIATANQGSEATYESGFVIDKFPISRPNLTFSTLTVSNMSPEDSSIYLCSVGGETQYFGPGTRLLVL.

This chain's CDR3 is CASSPHQGRGNTGELFF. In DNA form, the CDR3 reads TGTGCCAGCAGCCCACACCAGGGTAGGGGGAACACCGGGGAGCTGTTTTTT. The chain couples TRBV14 to TRBJ2-2, with a possible D match to TRBD1 (5 bases). The CDR3 runs to 17 residues. Germline values: CDR1 SGHDN, CDR2 FVKESK. Trimming shortened V by 4 bases and J by 1 base, and 16 bases separated the two germline ends.

The V and J genes are TRBV10-3 and TRBJ2-1, with D tentatively TRBD1 (5 bases). The germline V gene has CDR1 ENHRY and CDR2 SYGVKD. The V and J ends lost 0 bases and 9 bases respectively, with 9 bases between them. The CDR3 spans 13 residues. CDR3 region: CAISESTVGEQFF. CDR3 nucleotide sequence: TGTGCCATCAGTGAGTCGACAGTGGGTGAGCAGTTCTTC.

This chain connects TRBV11-3 to TRBJ2-7; maybe TRBD2 (6 bases). The V gene's germline CDR1 is SGHNT and CDR2 YENEEA. The length of the CDR3 is 13 residues. Trimming pared 1 base from V and 5 bases from J, leaving 9 bases between. CDR3 sequence reads: CASSLGGAHEQYF. As DNA, the CDR3 is TGTGCCAGCAGCTTAGGCGGGGCCCACGAGCAGTACTTC.

The gene calls are TRBV7-8 and TRBJ2-1; the D gene is possibly TRBD2 (5 bases). Germline assignment: CDR1 SGHVS and CDR2 FQNEAQ. The CDR3 contains 16 residues. Trimming pared 1 base from V and 3 bases from J, leaving 13 bases between. CDR3 region: CASSLEVGVLYNEQFF. In DNA, the CDR3 is TGTGCCAGCAGCTTAGAGGTGGGAGTCCTCTACAATGAGCAGTTCTTC.

This clone occurred many times. This chain joins TRBV10-2 and TRBJ2-3; 9 bases match TRBD2. The V gene end was trimmed by 7 bases and the J gene end by 4 bases; junction bases not matched to a gene: 6. The CDR3 extends over 14 amino acids. The germline CDR1 and CDR2 sequences are WSHSY and SAAADI. The CDR3 region has the DNA TGCGCCAGCAACGCGGGAGGGCCGGCAGATACGCAGTATTTT. Its protein product is CASNAGGPADTQYF.

The chain uses TRBV20-1 and TRBJ2-7; D is unclear. The CDR3 sequence is 10 residues long. V lost 2 bases to trimming and J lost 6 bases, with 5 bases between them. Germline CDR1 and CDR2: DFQATT and SNEGSKA (reference sequence). This CDR3 reads CSARFGEQYF. In nucleotides, the CDR3 is TGCAGTGCTAGATTTGGCGAGCAGTACTTC.

Points on this clone: A junction boundary mismatches the germline segment, possibly from a read error. The chain employs TRBV10-3 and TRBJ2-1; TRBD2 agrees at 10 bases. Germline CDR1 is ENHRY and CDR2 is SYGVKD. The length of the CDR3 is 13 residues. This CDR3 reads CATSDSTSGEQFF. The CDR3 nucleotides read TGTGCCACCAGTGATTCGACTAGCGGGGAGCAGTTCTTC.

Only one count was recorded for this clone. This chain connects TRBV7-8 to TRBJ2-3; the match to TRBD2 covers 12 bases. Germline V gene lookup returns CDR1 SGHVS and CDR2 FQNEAQ. Trimming took 5 bases from V and 5 from J; bases not matched to a gene: 8. The CDR3 loop spans 16 amino acids. CDR3 in amino acids: CASSQTSGGRGDTQYF. The DNA of the CDR3 is TGTGCCAGCAGCCAGACTAGCGGGGGACGCGGAGATACGCAGTATTTT.

The V and J genes are TRBV15 and TRBJ2-5; D possibly corresponds to TRBD1 (6 bases). The V end was cut by 3 bases, the J end by 5 bases, with 16 bases between. The length of the CDR3 is 15 residues. From germline, CDR1 is LNHNV and CDR2 YYDKDF (reference sequence). CDR3 coding DNA: TGTGCCACCAGCAGGCTACAGGGTATGTCGGAGACCCAGTACTTC. As protein: CATSRLQGMSETQYF. Supplemented by reference TRBV15 and TRBJ2-5, the full variable domain reads DAMVIQNPRYQVTQFGKPVTLSCSQTLNHNVMYWYQQKSSQAPKLLFHYYDKDFNNEADTPDNFQSRRPNTSFCFLDIRSPGLGDTAMYLCATSRLQGMSETQYFGPGTRLLVL.

This clone was detected only once. This CDR3 reads CASSSQRPGELFF. CDR3 DNA: TGTGCCAGCAGTTCACAGCGGCCCGGGGAGCTGTTTTTT. This chain joins TRBV2 and TRBJ2-2, with D maybe TRBD2 (5 bases). The CDR3 runs to 13 residues. Germline CDR1 is SNHLY and CDR2 is FYNNEI. V was trimmed by 5 bases and J by 6 bases, leaving 10 bases between them.

The chain employs TRBV18 and TRBJ2-5, with 15 nucleotides matching TRBD2. Trimming cost V 6 bases and J 5 bases; bases outside gene matches: 10. The CDR3 has 17 amino acids. CDR1 KGHSH and CDR2 LQKENI come from the germline V gene. The CDR3: CASSPGTSGRRRETQYF. CDR3 in DNA: TGTGCCAGCTCGCCTGGGACTAGCGGGAGGCGGCGGGAGACCCAGTACTTC.

On this clone: The DNA is omitted, as the CDR3 cannot be located on it reliably, and the CDR3 follows TCRdb's listing. The V gene is TRBV13, the J gene TRBJ1-1; the tabulated D call, TRBD1, remains unverified against the DNA. Germline CDR1 reads PRHDT; CDR2 reads FYEKMQ (reference sequence). The CDR3 extends over 15 residues, inclusive of both ends. CDR3 sequence: CASSLDSGQGTEAFF.

This clone showed up just a few times. This chain links TRBV7-2 with TRBJ2-1; maybe TRBD1 (5 bases). V was clipped by 1 base and J by 7 bases, with 8 bases between them. The V gene's germline CDR1 is SGHTA and CDR2 FQGNSA. The CDR3 is 13 amino acids. CDR3 sequence: CASSLEPGNEQFF. CDR3 DNA sequence: TGTGCCAGCAGCTTAGAACCAGGGAATGAGCAGTTCTTC.

This chain links TRBV5-1 with TRBJ2-1; 7 bases line up with TRBD2. CDR3 size: 15 residues. Germline loops: CDR1 SGHRS, CDR2 YFSETQ. The V gene end was trimmed by 3 bases and the J gene end by 5 bases; junction bases not matched to a gene: 8. This CDR3 is CASSSKAGRNNEQFF. The CDR3 nucleotides read TGCGCCAGCAGCTCAAAAGCGGGACGGAACAATGAGCAGTTCTTC.

The chain combines TRBV7-6 with TRBJ2-5; 10 bases align to TRBD2. Trimming at V came to 4 bases and at J to 3 bases, leaving 8 bases not matched to a gene. The CDR3 totals 16 residues. Germline V gene data show CDR1 as SGHVS and CDR2 as FNYEAQ. As DNA, the CDR3 is TGTGCCAGCAGCTCGGTCCCAGGACTAGCGGAAGAGACCCAGTACTTC. This sequence encodes CASSSVPGLAEETQYF.

This rearrangement joins TRBV7-9 to TRBJ2-7; D perhaps matches TRBD1 (5 bases). This CDR3 region has 12 residues. V was cut by 5 bases and J by 3 bases, with 8 bases left in between. CDR1 is SEHNR, CDR2 FQNEAQ, per germline (reference sequence). This CDR3 reads CASSQGYYEQYF. The CDR3 bases are TGTGCCAGCAGCCAGGGCTACTACGAGCAGTACTTC.

This clone was seen ten or more times. The gene calls are TRBV4-1 and TRBJ1-2; D gene ambiguous. V was trimmed by 3 bases and J by 13 bases, leaving 15 bases between them. This CDR3 region has 12 residues. The germline gives CDR1 MGHRA, CDR2 YSYEKL. CDR3 protein: CASSQPQEVPTF. The DNA for the CDR3 is TGCGCCAGCAGCCAGCCCCAGGAGGTGCCCACCTTC.

This clone was seen a few times. This chain links TRBV5-5 with TRBJ2-7; D is unclear. The germline V gene has CDR1 SGHKS and CDR2 YYEKEE (reference sequence). The CDR3 contains 12 residues. V was shortened by 2 bases and J by 5 bases, with 8 bases between the two germline ends. The CDR3 protein is CASSFPSNEQYF. Here the CDR3 DNA reads TGTGCCAGCAGCTTCCCCTCGAACGAGCAGTACTTC.

This clone was picked up a small number of times. V and J are TRBV7-8 and TRBJ2-1; no definite D call. Trimming shortened V by 4 bases and J by 15 bases, and 19 bases separated the two germline ends. There are 13 residues in the CDR3. Germline V gene lookup returns CDR1 SGHVS and CDR2 FQNEAQ. The chain's CDR3 is CASSWTWYTPLFF. The CDR3 DNA follows: TGTGCCAGCAGCTGGACGTGGTACACCCCATTGTTCTTC.

This clone was recorded many times. The V gene is TRBV9, the J gene TRBJ1-2; D remains unclear. Per the germline V gene, CDR1 is SGDLS and CDR2 is YYNGEE. The CDR3 consists of 14 residues. V gave up 0 bases and J gave up 1 base, with 7 bases separating them. In nucleotides, the CDR3 is TGTGCCAGCAGCGTAGGCTTGAGTAACTATGGCTACACCTTC. This sequence encodes CASSVGLSNYGYTF.